This T cell receptor (beta chain) was recorded in a study of cytomegalovirus exposure and HLA in healthy donors. PCR involved 60 Vbeta and 13 Jbeta primers. TCRdb keeps only in-frame clones here, not all; method: immunoSEQ multiplex PCR. The profile shows around 77,000 clones, approximately 80% of them singletons. General study findings and limits: There were around 160 TCR beta chains listed as cytomegalovirus-associated. Indistinguishable V segments such as TRBV6-2 and TRBV6-3 were excluded. Sequencing depth roughly uniform across donors was assumed in presence/absence analyses.

V shed 5 bases and J 2 bases; nucleotides not matched to a gene: 3. The CDR3 totals 17 residues. The germline V gene encodes CDR1 KGHSH and CDR2 LQKENI. For this clone: Its antigen is not identified.

Sequencing input: PBMCs. V gene TRBV18 combines with J gene TRBJ2-1, with 16 positions matching TRBD2. This receptor was taken from a man aged 40-50 years in good health and CMV-seronegative. The chain's CDR3 is CASSRGTSGGAYNEQFF. The CDR3 DNA follows: TGTGCCAGCTCAAGAGGGACTAGCGGGGGGGCCTACAATGAGCAGTTCTTC.